These T cell receptor beta chains were read from a single sample in a study of regulatory T cells in long-lasting Graves disease. TCRdb analysed the multiplex PCR reads with MiXCR anew, one entry per CDR3 protein. This sample has around 450,000 distinct CDR3 sequences, with under 15% found just once. These sequences were also reported in another study, on T cells in Graves' hyperthyroidism and ophthalmopathy.

The sample in question was peripheral blood mononuclear cells (PBMCs), obtained at new diagnosis, from a patient treated with antithyroid drugs. All receptors come from a woman under 40 with Graves disease. The CDR3 runs from the conserved cysteine through the conserved F or W. The D gene is left open where the match is weak. Clone size is shown for a subset of rows, as once, few, many or a class of expanded clone.

cdr3_length d_call clone_size j_call v_call cdr3_nt cdr3_aa
14 . . TRBJ2-7 TRBV27 TGTGCCAGCAGTTACCGGGACGAATCCTACGAGCAGTACTTC CASSYRDESYEQYF
13 . . TRBJ1-1 TRBV10-3 TGTGCCAGCAGAGACCTCCCCCACTCGGCAGCTTTCTTT CASRDLPHSAAFF
18 TRBD2 many TRBJ2-3 TRBV15 TGTGCCACCAGCGCTCCAGGGGCTAGCGGGAGGGCCAAAGATACGCAGTATTTT CATSAPGASGRAKDTQYF
17 TRBD2 many TRBJ2-1 TRBV7-9 TGTGCCAGCAGCATCTACCAGGGACTAGCGCGCCTCAATGAGCAGTTCTTC CASSIYQGLARLNEQFF
14 TRBD2 . TRBJ2-7 TRBV20-1 TGCAGTGCTAGAGTGACTGGGGGGGCCTACGAGCAGTACTTC CSARVTGGAYEQYF
14 . many TRBJ1-1 TRBV6-5 TGTGCCAGCAGTTATGGGGGGGCGGACACTGAAGCTTTCTTT CASSYGGADTEAFF
13 . once TRBJ2-5 TRBV11-3 TGTGCCAGCAGCTCGAGCGTTCAAGAGACCCAGTACTTC CASSSSVQETQYF
12 . many TRBJ2-7 TRBV7-9 TGTGCCAGCAGCTCATCATACTACGAGCAGTACTTC CASSSSYYEQYF
17 TRBD2 many TRBJ2-1 TRBV20-1 TGCAGTGCTAGAGCTAGGACTAGCGGGAGGCCATACAATGAGCAGTTCTTC CSARARTSGRPYNEQFF
15 . many TRBJ2-7 TRBV3-1 TGTGCCAGCAGCCCCACAGCAGGACCACCCTACGAGCAGTACTTC CASSPTAGPPYEQYF
14 . . TRBJ1-1 TRBV6-1 TGTGCCAGCAGTCCTCTCGCTATGAACACTGAAGCTTTCTTT CASSPLAMNTEAFF
13 TRBD1 many TRBJ1-2 TRBV10-2 TGCGCCAGCGGGGACAGACCAAACTATGGCTACACCTTC CASGDRPNYGYTF
14 TRBD2 many TRBJ2-7 TRBV11-2 TGTGCCAGCAGCTTGCGACTAGCGAGCTACGAGCAGTACTTC CASSLRLASYEQYF
13 . many TRBJ1-1 TRBV2 TGTGCCAGCAGCGAGGGGGGGAACACTGAAGCTTTCTTT CASSEGGNTEAFF
18 TRBD2 many TRBJ2-2 TRBV7-2 TGTGCCAGCAGCCCCCGGAGGGGACTAGCGGGAGGCACCGGGGAGCTGTTTTTT CASSPRRGLAGGTGELFF
12 . many TRBJ2-3 TRBV6-1 TGTGCCAGCAGGGTGACGGCGGATACGCAGTATTTT CASRVTADTQYF
15 . many TRBJ1-5 TRBV30 TGTGCCTGGACCCCCGACAGGCACCGGTACCAGCCCCAGCATTTT CAWTPDRHRYQPQHF
14 TRBD2 many TRBJ2-1 TRBV11-2 TGTGCCAGCAGCTTAGTTGTCGGGGGGAATGAGCAGTTCTTC CASSLVVGGNEQFF
15 . many TRBJ2-2 TRBV28 TGTGCCAGCATTGCAGCAGGGCGAGGGACCGGGGAGCTGTTTTTT CASIAAGRGTGELFF
14 . many TRBJ1-2 TRBV5-1 TGCGCCAGCAGCTTGGCTTTATCTAACTATGGCTACACCTTC CASSLALSNYGYTF
14 TRBD1 few TRBJ1-6 TRBV9 TGTGCCAGCAGCCCGGGACAGACCTATTCACCCCTCCACTTT CASSPGQTYSPLHF
16 . few TRBJ1-6 TRBV3-1 TGTGCCAGCAGCCAAGCCCCAGGATTAAAGAATTCACCCCTCCACTTT CASSQAPGLKNSPLHF
12 . many TRBJ2-1 TRBV20-1 TGCAGTGCTAGAGAAGGCGGGAATGAGCAGTTCTTC CSAREGGNEQFF
13 . many TRBJ1-1 TRBV5-6 TGTGCCAGCAGCTTGGAGGGAGGCGCTGAAGCTTTCTTT CASSLEGGAEAFF
13 . many TRBJ1-1 TRBV20-1 TGCAGTGCCCGAACCGCTGGGTTCACTGAAGCTTTCTTT CSARTAGFTEAFF
15 TRBD2 many TRBJ2-1 TRBV12-5 TGTGCTGGAAGAGGAGCGGGGCACTCCTACAATGAGCAGTTCTTC CAGRGAGHSYNEQFF
18 TRBD2 many TRBJ2-1 TRBV11-2 TGTGCCAGCAGCTTAGAGGGAGCGACGGGAGGACCTTACAATGAGCAGTTCTTC CASSLEGATGGPYNEQFF
15 TRBD2 many TRBJ2-5 TRBV20-1 TGCAGTGCTCCCCGGGGTAGCGGGAGTGTCGAGACCCAGTACTTC CSAPRGSGSVETQYF
14 . many TRBJ2-1 TRBV18 TGTGCCAGCTCAGCTAGGGAGTTCGACAATGAGCAGTTCTTC CASSAREFDNEQFF
18 TRBD2 many TRBJ2-3 TRBV4-1 TGCGCCAGCAGCCACCCATTCACGGGGGGTTCAGGCACAGATACGCAGTATTTT CASSHPFTGGSGTDTQYF
11 . many TRBJ2-5 TRBV30 TGTGCCTGGAGTCCGAGGGAGACCCAGTACTTC CAWSPRETQYF
13 . . TRBJ1-1 TRBV20-1 TGCAGTGCAAGGGGCGGCTTACTCACTGAAGCTTTCTTT CSARGGLLTEAFF
13 TRBD1 . TRBJ1-2 TRBV30 TGTGCCTGGGTACACGGACAGGGAGATGGCTACACCTTC CAWVHGQGDGYTF
12 . many TRBJ2-1 TRBV24-1 TGTGCCACCAGTGAGTGGGGGAATGAGCAGTTCTTC CATSEWGNEQFF
15 . . TRBJ2-4 TRBV5-1 TGCGCCAGCAGCTCCACGCTGGGGGGCAAAAACATTCAGTACTTC CASSSTLGGKNIQYF
14 . . TRBJ1-1 TRBV20-1 TGCAGTGCTAGGGAGCCGGGAACGCCCACTGAAGCTTTCTTT CSAREPGTPTEAFF
14 . many TRBJ2-2 TRBV3-1 TGTGCCAGCAGCCCTCGCCCAACTTTGGGGGAGCTGTTTTTT CASSPRPTLGELFF
12 . many TRBJ1-1 TRBV20-1 TGCAGTGCTAGAAGGGGTCACACTGAAGCTTTCTTT CSARRGHTEAFF
14 . many TRBJ1-2 TRBV28 TGTGCCAGCAGTTTACCACCCCCAAATTATGGCTACACCTTC CASSLPPPNYGYTF
12 . many TRBJ1-1 TRBV11-2 TGTGCCAGTAAACTGACAGTTTCTGAAGCTTTCTTT CASKLTVSEAFF
17 . many TRBJ2-6 TRBV27 TGTGCCAGCAGTTTGGGGTCAATTCGCTCTGGGGCCAACGTCCTGACTTTC CASSLGSIRSGANVLTF
13 . . TRBJ2-3 TRBV12-5 TGTGCTAGTGGTTTATCCAGGGGAGATACGCAGTATTTT CASGLSRGDTQYF
15 TRBD1 few TRBJ2-2 TRBV7-3 TGTGCCAGCAGCTTAAAAGGGGGCCGCACCGGGGAGCTGTTTTTT CASSLKGGRTGELFF
13 TRBD1 many TRBJ1-2 TRBV30 TGTGCCTGGAGTGGAGGGGGCGTCGGTGGCTACACCTTC CAWSGGGVGGYTF
13 TRBD2 . TRBJ2-7 TRBV20-1 TGCAGTGCCCCCGGGAGGGCCGGCTGCGAGCAGTACTTC CSAPGRAGCEQYF
15 . . TRBJ1-3 TRBV30 TGTGCCTGGAGGCCCGGGGGTTTAGTGGGAAACACCATATATTTT CAWRPGGLVGNTIYF
15 . . TRBJ2-5 TRBV28 TGTGCCAGCAGTGTGACAGGGAGGGTTCAAGAGACCCAGTACTTC CASSVTGRVQETQYF
13 . few TRBJ2-7 TRBV30 TGTGCCTGGAGTGTTTTTGAGTTCCCCGAGCAGTACTTC CAWSVFEFPEQYF